What follows are 3 T cell receptor beta chains derived from one specimen sequenced in a study of blood T cell repertoires in COVID-19. Repertoires were generated with immunoSEQ multiplex PCR, while TCRdb's copy carries only in-frame clones and drops some. The data contain about 70,000 clones, 81% of them seen just once; the ten biggest clones take up roughly 0.83%. Sequences were obtained from peripheral blood. The receptors were gathered from a woman in her seventies with acute or convalescent COVID-19.

This clone occurred once. The chain is built from TRBV6-4 and TRBJ2-2, with 7 bases matching TRBD2. The J segment lost 3 bases and the V segment lost 11 bases, leaving 6 bases of the junction unmatched. The CDR3 has 13 amino acids. Germline V gene data show CDR1 as MRHNA and CDR2 as SNTAGT. The CDR3 DNA reads as TGTGCCCTAACGGGAGGTCACACCGGGGAGCTGTTTTTT. Translated: CALTGGHTGELFF.

This clone was seen a single time. The CDR3 DNA reads as TGTGCCAGCTTGACAGGGGTTCGGGGTGAGCAGTTCTTC. It translates to CASLTGVRGEQFF. The V and J genes are TRBV18 and TRBJ2-1; 8 bases are a match to TRBD1. The V gene's germline CDR1 is KGHSH and CDR2 LQKENI. This CDR3 is built from 13 residues. The V gene end was trimmed by 7 bases and the J gene end by 9 bases; junction bases not matched to a gene: 8.

This chain joins TRBV5-4 and TRBJ1-6; 10 bases agree with TRBD1. The CDR3 has 15 residues. CDR1 and CDR2 (germline): SGHNT, YYREEE (reference sequence). J gave up 9 bases and V 5 bases, and 8 bases lay outside the gene matches. The CDR3 loop reads CASSRPGTGVSPLHF. CDR3 coding DNA: TGTGCCAGCAGTAGGCCGGGGACAGGGGTTTCACCCCTCCACTTT.